Each of the 21 T cell receptor beta chains below was sequenced from the same sample in a study of T cell repertoires in cytomegalovirus infection. MiXCR, run by TCRdb on the reads, gives a single entry per CDR3 protein. Among 480,000 or so distinct CDR3 sequences listed, about 10% were seen once. The source material was PBMCs. The receptor set was obtained from a human donor in good health (CMV status not recorded). Some clones in this sample may be carry-over from other donors' samples.

This clonotype has ten or more counts. V and J are TRBV7-6 and TRBJ1-6, with 9 bases identical to TRBD1. Germline assignment: CDR1 SGHVS and CDR2 FNYEAQ. CDR3 length equals 16 residues. V lost 5 bases and J lost 1; bases outside the gene matches: 3. The CDR3 bases are TGTGCCAGCAGCCCGACAGGGGGGTCCTATAATTCACCCCTCCACTTT. Protein product: CASSPTGGSYNSPLHF.

This clonotype was seen more than once but under ten times. The rearrangement joins TRBV24-1 to TRBJ2-4; perhaps TRBD2 as D (6 bases). Germline loops: CDR1 KGHDR, CDR2 SFDVKD. There are 16 residues in the CDR3. The V end lost 7 bases, the J end lost 0 bases, and 15 bases lay between the germline ends. The CDR3 region has the DNA TGTGCCACCAGGGGGGGTACTAAAGAAGCCAAAAACATTCAGTACTTC. Its protein is CATRGGTKEAKNIQYF.

This clonotype was counted ten times or more. The chain's CDR3 is CASSGQGKGEQYF. The CDR3 DNA reads TGTGCCAGCAGCGGACAGGGTAAAGGCGAGCAGTACTTC. The gene calls are TRBV9 and TRBJ2-7, with 7 bases matching TRBD1. The CDR3 is 13 amino acids. From germline, CDR1 is SGDLS and CDR2 YYNGEE. V was clipped by 3 bases and J by 6 bases; unmatched bases: 6.

This clonotype was seen repeatedly, ten times or more. The V and J genes are TRBV15 and TRBJ2-1; TRBD2 matches 11 bases. In germline, CDR1 is LNHNV, CDR2 YYDKDF (reference sequence). Trimming removed 6 bases from V and 7 bases from J; junction bases left unmatched: 8. CDR3 length equals 15 residues. DNA for the CDR3: TGTGCCACCAGGAACTTTAGCGGGAGGGGGAATGAGCAGTTCTTC. This sequence encodes CATRNFSGRGNEQFF.

This clonotype was picked up many times. V is TRBV6-1 and J is TRBJ2-1, with 7 positions matching TRBD1. Trimming at V came to 3 bases and at J to 7 bases, leaving 9 bases not matched to a gene. The CDR3 has 15 amino acids. CDR1 and CDR2 from the germline V gene are MNHNS and SASEGT. The CDR3 coding sequence is TGTGCCAGCAGTGAGCAGGGGGTAGGAAGGAATGAGCAGTTCTTC. Amino acids: CASSEQGVGRNEQFF.

J is TRBJ2-3 and V is TRBV9; D is unclear. CDR3 size: 13 residues. Germline CDR1 and CDR2: SGDLS and YYNGEE. V shed 0 bases and J shed 6 bases, with 8 bases lying between them. The CDR3: CASSVGSADTQYF. DNA for the CDR3: TGTGCCAGCAGCGTAGGTTCAGCGGATACGCAGTATTTT.

This clonotype occurred many times. The chain couples TRBV6-5 to TRBJ1-4; weak D call: TRBD1 (5 bases). The CDR3 is 14 amino acids. The V end lost 0 bases, the J end lost 7 bases, and 9 bases lay between the germline ends. Germline CDR1 and CDR2: MNHEY and SVGAGI. In DNA, the CDR3 is TGTGCCAGCAGTTACTCGGCAGGGCGTGAAAAACTGTTTTTT. Translation gives CASSYSAGREKLFF.

This chain connects TRBV20-1 to TRBJ1-5, with 11 positions matching TRBD1. There are 15 residues in the CDR3. The germline gives CDR1 DFQATT, CDR2 SNEGSKA (reference sequence). Trimming at V came to 5 bases and at J to 5 bases, leaving 8 bases not matched to a gene. For the CDR3, the DNA is TGCAGTGCTCGGATGGGGACAGGGGGATATCAGCCCCAGCATTTT. Its protein is CSARMGTGGYQPQHF.

V usage is TRBV14 and J usage is TRBJ1-2; tentative D call: TRBD1 (5 bases). V lost 2 bases and J lost 7, with 17 bases in between. This CDR3 spans 15 amino acids. Germline CDR1 reads SGHDN; CDR2 reads FVKESK. The CDR3 sequence is CASSQRSHRGVGYTF. The DNA for the CDR3 is TGTGCCAGCAGCCAACGGTCCCACCGGGGGGTTGGCTACACCTTC. The full variable domain, rest sourced from reference TRBV14 and TRBJ1-2, is EAGVTQFPSHSVIEKGQTVTLRCDPISGHDNLYWYRRVMGKEIKFLLHFVKESKQDESGMPNNRFLAERTGGTYSTLKVQPAELEDSGVYFCASSQRSHRGVGYTFGSGTRLTVV.

Ten or more counts support this clonotype. V and J are TRBV4-1 and TRBJ1-5, with D uncertain. V was trimmed by 2 bases and J by 3 bases, leaving 8 bases between them. Germline V CDR1 and CDR2: MGHRA, YSYEKL. This CDR3 has 14 amino acids. The CDR3 DNA reads TGCGCCAGCAGCCAATTCCAGTACAATCAGCCCCAGCATTTT. Its translation is CASSQFQYNQPQHF.

The table lists this clonotype with many counts. This chain's CDR3 is CASSPPTGFGEAFF. CDR3 DNA: TGTGCCAGCTCACCACCGACAGGGTTTGGTGAAGCTTTCTTT. V gene TRBV18 combines with J gene TRBJ1-1; 7 nucleotides match TRBD1. V was clipped by 0 bases and J by 7 bases; unmatched bases: 5. The CDR3 sequence is 14 residues long. Germline lookup yields CDR1 KGHSH and CDR2 LQKENI. Using reference TRBV18 and TRBJ1-1 for the parts outside the CDR3, the full variable domain is NAGVMQNPRHLVRRRGQEARLRCSPMKGHSHVYWYRQLPEEGLKFMVYLQKENIIDESGMPKERFSAEFPKEGPSILRIQQVVRGDSAAYFCASSPPTGFGEAFFGQGTRLTVV.

In this sample, this clonotype turned up a few times. V is TRBV20-1 and J is TRBJ2-5; 11 positions match TRBD2. Germline CDR1 reads DFQATT; CDR2 reads SNEGSKA (reference sequence). The CDR3 contains 16 residues. Trimming cost V 3 bases and J 5 bases; bases outside gene matches: 11. The CDR3 DNA reads TGCAGTGCTAGCCCTAGCGGGGGGCGGGGTGGGGAGACCCAGTACTTC. This sequence encodes CSASPSGGRGGETQYF.

This clonotype was recorded many times. The chain has TRBV12-3 or TRBV12-4 and TRBJ2-7, with TRBD2 identical over 13 bases. V shed 5 bases and J 5 bases; nucleotides not matched to a gene: 9. This CDR3 contains 16 residues. The CDR3 loop reads CASSPRTSGSTHEQYF. In nucleotides, the CDR3 is TGTGCCAGCAGTCCCCGGACTAGCGGGAGTACACACGAGCAGTACTTC.

The table lists this clonotype with a few counts. This chain connects TRBV6-6 to TRBJ1-2; D possibly corresponds to TRBD1 (5 bases). V gave up 4 bases and J gave up 8 bases, with 14 bases separating them. Germline CDR1 MNHNY, CDR2 SVGAGI (reference sequence). The CDR3 consists of 13 residues. The CDR3 region has the DNA TGTGCCAGCAGTTCCCAGGTGGGACGAGGCTACACCTTC. Its translation is CASSSQVGRGYTF.

This clonotype has a single count. V is TRBV7-9 and J is TRBJ2-5, with D possibly matching TRBD2 (6 bases). The germline V gene has CDR1 SEHNR and CDR2 FQNEAQ (reference sequence). CDR3 length: 13 residues. V dropped 5 bases and J dropped 10 bases, with 17 bases sitting between them. Here the CDR3 DNA reads TGTGCCAGCAGCCCCAGGGACTTCGGGGACCAGTACTTC. Encoded protein: CASSPRDFGDQYF. Together with reference TRBV7-9 and TRBJ2-5, the CDR3 gives the full variable domain: DTGVSQNPRHKITKRGQNVTFRCDPISEHNRLYWYRQTLGQGPEFLTYFQNEAQLEKSRLLSDRFSAERPKGSFSTLEIQRTEQGDSAMYLCASSPRDFGDQYFGPGTRLLVL.

This clonotype was observed at least ten times. The rearrangement links TRBV7-9 to TRBJ2-6; 7 bases align to TRBD1. Germline trimming cut 3 bases from V and 1 base from J; bases unmatched to any gene: 15. The CDR3 sequence is 20 residues long. Per the germline V gene, CDR1 is SEHNR and CDR2 is FQNEAQ (reference sequence). This chain's CDR3 is CASSFPPTGQPRSGANVLTF. The DNA for the CDR3 is TGTGCCAGCAGCTTCCCCCCCACGGGACAGCCTCGTTCTGGGGCCAACGTCCTGACTTTC.

The sample holds many counts of this clonotype. The rearrangement joins TRBV7-2 to TRBJ2-6; weak D call: TRBD2 (5 bases). This CDR3 has 17 amino acids. Per germline, CDR1 SGHTA and CDR2 FQGNSA. V shed 3 bases and J shed 1 base, with 13 bases lying between them. The DNA of the CDR3 is TGTGCCAGCAGCTTGAGAGGGATCACGTCTGGGGCCAACGTCCTGACTTTC. This encodes CASSLRGITSGANVLTF.

This clonotype showed up many times. The genes are TRBV28 and TRBJ1-4, with D perhaps matching TRBD1 (5 bases). Deletions cut 4 bases from V and 1 base from J, with 22 bases between. Germline V gene lookup returns CDR1 MDHEN and CDR2 SYDVKM. The length of the CDR3 is 19 residues. This chain's CDR3 is CASSSPGPIPSRTNEKLFF. In DNA form, the CDR3 reads TGTGCCAGCAGTTCCCCGGGACCCATACCTTCGAGAACTAATGAAAAACTGTTTTTT. The full variable domain, its missing parts supplied by reference TRBV28 and TRBJ1-4, is DVKVTQSSRYLVKRTGEKVFLECVQDMDHENMFWYRQDPGLGLRLIYFSYDVKMKEKGDIPEGYSVSREKKERFSLILESASTNQTSMYLCASSSPGPIPSRTNEKLFFGSGTQLSVL.

This clonotype came up a few times. The V and J genes are TRBV19 and TRBJ2-2; 8 nucleotides agree with TRBD1. Germline CDR1 LNHDA, CDR2 SQIVND (reference sequence). The CDR3 is made up of 14 amino acids. Unmatched junction bases numbered 7, after V lost 7 bases and J lost 6 bases. CDR3 protein: CASKAGGAPGELFF. The CDR3 DNA is TGTGCCAGTAAGGCAGGGGGCGCCCCCGGGGAGCTGTTTTTT.

This clonotype appeared many times. The chain recombines TRBV11-2 with TRBJ2-2; D possibly corresponds to TRBD2 (6 bases). The CDR3 runs to 14 residues. CDR1 is SGHAT and CDR2 is FQNNGV in the germline V gene. Between the trimmed V and J ends, which lost 8 bases and 5 bases, there was a span of 15 bases. CDR3 nucleotides: TGTGCCAGCGGTCGACTAGTTGGGACCGGGGAGCTGTTTTTT. As protein: CASGRLVGTGELFF.

There are many counts of this clonotype. The rearrangement joins TRBV5-1 to TRBJ2-5; 10 nucleotides align to TRBD2. V was pared by 3 bases and J by 2 bases, with 16 bases of the junction left unmatched. There are 19 residues in the CDR3. Germline V gene lookup returns CDR1 SGHRS and CDR2 YFSETQ. CDR3 in amino acids: CASSYPANEAGGHQETQYF. The CDR3 nucleotides read TGCGCCAGCAGCTACCCAGCCAACGAAGCGGGGGGGCATCAAGAGACCCAGTACTTC.